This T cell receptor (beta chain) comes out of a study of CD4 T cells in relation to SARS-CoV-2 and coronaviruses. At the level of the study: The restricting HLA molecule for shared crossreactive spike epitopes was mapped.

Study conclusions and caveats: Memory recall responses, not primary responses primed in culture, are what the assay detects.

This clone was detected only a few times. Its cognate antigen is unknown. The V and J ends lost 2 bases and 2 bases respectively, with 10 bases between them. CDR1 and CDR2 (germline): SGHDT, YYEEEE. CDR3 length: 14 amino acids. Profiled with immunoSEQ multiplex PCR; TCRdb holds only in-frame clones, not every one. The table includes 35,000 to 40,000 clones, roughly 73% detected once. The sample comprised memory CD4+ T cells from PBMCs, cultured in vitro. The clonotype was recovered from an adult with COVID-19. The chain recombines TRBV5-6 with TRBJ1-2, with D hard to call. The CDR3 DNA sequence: TGTGCCAGCAGCTTACCTCAGGCAAACTATGGCTACACCTTC. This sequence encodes CASSLPQANYGYTF.